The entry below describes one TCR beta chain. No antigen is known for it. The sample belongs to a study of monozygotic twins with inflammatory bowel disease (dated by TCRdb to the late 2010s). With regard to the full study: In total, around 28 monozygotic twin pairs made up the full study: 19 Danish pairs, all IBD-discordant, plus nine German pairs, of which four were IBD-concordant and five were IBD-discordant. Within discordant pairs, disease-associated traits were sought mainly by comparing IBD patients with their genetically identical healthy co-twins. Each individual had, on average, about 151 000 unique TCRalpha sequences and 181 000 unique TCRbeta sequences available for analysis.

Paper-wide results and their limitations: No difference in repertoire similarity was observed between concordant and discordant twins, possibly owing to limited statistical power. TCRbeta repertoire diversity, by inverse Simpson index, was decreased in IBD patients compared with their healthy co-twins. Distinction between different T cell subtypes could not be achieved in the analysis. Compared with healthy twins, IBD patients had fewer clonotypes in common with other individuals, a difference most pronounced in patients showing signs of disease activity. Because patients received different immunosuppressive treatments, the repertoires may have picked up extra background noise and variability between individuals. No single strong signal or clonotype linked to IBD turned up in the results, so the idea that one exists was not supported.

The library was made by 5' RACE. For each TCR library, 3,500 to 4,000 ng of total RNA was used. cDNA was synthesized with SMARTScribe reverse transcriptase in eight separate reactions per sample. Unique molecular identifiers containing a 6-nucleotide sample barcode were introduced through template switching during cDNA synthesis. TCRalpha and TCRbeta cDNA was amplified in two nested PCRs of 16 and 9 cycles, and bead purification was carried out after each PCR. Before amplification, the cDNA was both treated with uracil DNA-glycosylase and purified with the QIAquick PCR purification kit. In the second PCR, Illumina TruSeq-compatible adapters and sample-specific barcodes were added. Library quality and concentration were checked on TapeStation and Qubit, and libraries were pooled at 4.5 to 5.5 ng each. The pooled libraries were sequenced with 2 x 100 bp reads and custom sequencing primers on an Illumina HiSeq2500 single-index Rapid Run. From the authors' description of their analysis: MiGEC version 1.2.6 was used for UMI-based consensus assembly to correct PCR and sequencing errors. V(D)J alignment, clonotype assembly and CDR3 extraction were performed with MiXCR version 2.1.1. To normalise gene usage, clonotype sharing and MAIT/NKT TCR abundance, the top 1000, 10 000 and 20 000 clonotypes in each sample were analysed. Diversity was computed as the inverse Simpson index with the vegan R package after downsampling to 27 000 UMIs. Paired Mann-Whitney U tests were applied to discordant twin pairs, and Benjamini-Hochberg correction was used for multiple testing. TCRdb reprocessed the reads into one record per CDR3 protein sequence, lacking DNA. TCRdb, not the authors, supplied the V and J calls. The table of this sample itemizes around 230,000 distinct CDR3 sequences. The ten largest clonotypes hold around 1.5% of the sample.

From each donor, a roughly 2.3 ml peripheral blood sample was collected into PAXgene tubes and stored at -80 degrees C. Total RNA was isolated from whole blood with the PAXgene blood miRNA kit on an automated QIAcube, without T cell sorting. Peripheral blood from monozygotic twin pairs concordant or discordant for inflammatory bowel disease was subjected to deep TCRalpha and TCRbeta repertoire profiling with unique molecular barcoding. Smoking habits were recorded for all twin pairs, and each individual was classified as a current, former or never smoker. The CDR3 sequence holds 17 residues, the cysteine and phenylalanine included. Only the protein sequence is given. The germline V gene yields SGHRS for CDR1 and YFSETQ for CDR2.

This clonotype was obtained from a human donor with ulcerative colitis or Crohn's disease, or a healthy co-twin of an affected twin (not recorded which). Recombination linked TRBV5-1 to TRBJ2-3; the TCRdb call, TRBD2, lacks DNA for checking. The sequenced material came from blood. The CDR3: CASSYDRTSSGTDTQYF.